This passage covers 7 T cell receptor beta chains from one sample sequenced in a study of blood T cell repertoires in COVID-19. Here immunoSEQ multiplex PCR was the method, and the copy in TCRdb shows in-frame clones only, minus some. The data show 250,000 or so clones, around 85% seen once. Sequences were obtained from PBMCs or T cells enriched from blood (not recorded which). The receptors come from a woman aged 45-65 years who had recovered from COVID-19.

This clone was seen once. The chain couples TRBV6-4 to TRBJ2-3; 11 nucleotides line up with TRBD2. Looked up from germline, CDR1 is MRHNA and CDR2 is SNTAGT. The CDR3 is made up of 16 amino acids. V lost 6 bases, J lost 4 bases, and 9 bases stayed unmatched. The CDR3: CASRAPTSGTADTQYF. Here the CDR3 DNA reads TGTGCCAGCAGGGCCCCGACTAGCGGGACTGCAGATACGCAGTATTTT.

This clone was detected a few times. The V gene is TRBV9, the J gene TRBJ2-1; tentative D call: TRBD1 (5 bases). Deletions cut 0 bases from V and 0 bases from J, with 7 bases between. Germline lookup yields CDR1 SGDLS and CDR2 YYNGEE. This CDR3 has 15 residues. CDR3 coding DNA: TGTGCCAGCAGCGTAGAACAGGACTCCTACAATGAGCAGTTCTTC. This encodes CASSVEQDSYNEQFF. Supplemented by reference TRBV9 and TRBJ2-1, the full variable domain reads DSGVTQTPKHLITATGQRVTLRCSPRSGDLSVYWYQQSLDQGLQFLIQYYNGEERAKGNILERFSAQQFPDLHSELNLSSLELGDSALYFCASSVEQDSYNEQFFGPGTRLTVL.

The chain employs TRBV7-8 and TRBJ2-7; the D gene is possibly TRBD2 (5 bases). The CDR3 runs to 15 residues. V was clipped by 6 bases and J by 2 bases, with 17 bases between them. CDR1 is SGHVS, CDR2 FQNEAQ, per germline. The CDR3 nucleotides read TGTGCCAGCAGTTCTCTTCGCTCGGGGACCTACGAGCAGTACTTC. As protein: CASSSLRSGTYEQYF.

J is TRBJ2-7 and V is TRBV11-2, with a weak D call TRBD2 (5 bases). This CDR3 is 14 amino acids long. Per germline, CDR1 SGHAT and CDR2 FQNNGV. V was cut by 0 bases and J by 2 bases, with 8 bases left in between. The CDR3 region is CASSLEAGAYEQYF. The CDR3 DNA follows: TGTGCCAGCAGCTTAGAGGCGGGTGCCTACGAGCAGTACTTC.

The V call is TRBV27, the J call TRBJ2-1, with 8 bases lining up with TRBD1. This CDR3 contains 18 residues. J lost 3 bases, V lost 1 base, and 11 bases had no gene match. Germline V CDR1 and CDR2: MNHEY, SMNVEV (reference sequence). DNA for the CDR3: TGTGCCAGCAGTTTATATCCCCCCCAGGGGGCGCGCTACAATGAGCAGTTCTTC. It yields the protein CASSLYPPQGARYNEQFF.

V usage is TRBV11-2 and J usage is TRBJ1-1; a possible D gene is TRBD1 (5 bases). The CDR3 covers 15 residues. CDR1 SGHAT and CDR2 FQNNGV come from the germline V gene. V dropped 4 bases and J dropped 6 bases, with 18 bases sitting between them. In DNA, the CDR3 is TGTGCCAGCAGCTCCGGGCCCTCAGTGGGGCCTGAAGCTTTCTTT. It encodes CASSSGPSVGPEAFF. The complete variable domain, with remaining parts taken from reference TRBV11-2 and TRBJ1-1, reads EAGVAQSPRYKIIEKRQSVAFWCNPISGHATLYWYQQILGQGPKLLIQFQNNGVVDDSQLPKDRFSAERLKGVDSTLKIQPAKLEDSAVYLCASSSGPSVGPEAFFGQGTRLTVV.

The chain combines TRBV18 with TRBJ2-1; 8 bases fit TRBD1. CDR1 and CDR2 (germline): KGHSH, LQKENI. Trimming took 4 bases from V and 8 from J; bases not matched to a gene: 4. The CDR3 sequence is 13 residues long. The CDR3 nucleotides are TGTGCCAGCTCACTCGGACAGGGCGATGAGCAGTTCTTC. It codes for CASSLGQGDEQFF.